The source of this T cell receptor beta chain is a study of blood T cell repertoires in COVID-19. Study-wide background: There were acute and convalescent COVID-19 samples, and they came from the United States, Italy and Spain. Sources were T cells, B-cell-depleted T cells, or PBMCs; the material itself was cDNA or gDNA.

Generated by immunoSEQ multiplex PCR, the TCRdb table keeps only in-frame clones and is missing some. Among over 250,000 clones listed, around 89% were seen once. Trimming took 2 bases from V and 9 from J, leaving 11 bases between them. The CDR3 contains 13 residues. The specimen was PBMCs or T cells enriched from blood (not recorded which). The rearrangement links TRBV12-3 or TRBV12-4 to TRBJ2-4, with D maybe TRBD1 (6 bases). The TCR was taken from a man in his forties who had recovered from COVID-19. This CDR3 is CASSLQDRGIQYF. CDR3 nucleotide sequence: TGTGCCAGCAGTTTACAGGACAGAGGCATTCAGTACTTC.